This T cell receptor beta chain derives from a study of T cells in Graves' hyperthyroidism and ophthalmopathy. Study conclusions and caveats: Using 13 V-J features, a model discriminated ophthalmopathy from stable hyperthyroidism. Most thyroid clonotypes that were expanded above 0.001 also turned up in blood.

TCR beta CDR3 region amplification was performed from RNA transcripts. A set of HTBI primers served as the primers for a first-round RT-PCR of the TCR CDR3. TCRdb ran MiXCR on the multiplex PCR reads and lists one entry per CDR3 protein. Here the sample spans hundreds of thousands of distinct CDR3 sequences, over 15% being singletons. The definition of stable Graves' hyperthyroidism was no ophthalmopathy progression within 18 months. This CDR3 region has 15 residues. The germline CDR1 and CDR2 sequences are DFQATT and SNEGSKA (reference sequence). With 3 bases clipped from V and 4 bases from J, the junction kept 9 bases outside the gene matches. This clonotype turned up a few times. Its cognate antigen is unknown.

Sequencing was performed on blood. The source of this sequence is a woman between 18 and 30 years old with Graves' hyperthyroidism. The gene calls are TRBV20-1 and TRBJ1-5; 7 bases align to TRBD1. CDR3 DNA: TGCAGTGCTAGGCTACAGGGGAATTGGAATCAGCCCCAGCATTTT. It codes for CSARLQGNWNQPQHF.